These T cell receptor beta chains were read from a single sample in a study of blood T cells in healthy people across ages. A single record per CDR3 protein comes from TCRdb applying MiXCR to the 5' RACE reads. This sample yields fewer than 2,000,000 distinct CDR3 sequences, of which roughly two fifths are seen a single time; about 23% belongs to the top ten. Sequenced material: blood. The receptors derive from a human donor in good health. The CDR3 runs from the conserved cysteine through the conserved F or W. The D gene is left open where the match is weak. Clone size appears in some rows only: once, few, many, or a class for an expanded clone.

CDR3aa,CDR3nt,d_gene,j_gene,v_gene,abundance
CASSVGPDRAGGYTF,TGTGCCAGCAGCGTAGGCCCTGACAGGGCTGGTGGCTACACCTTC,TRBD1,TRBJ1-2,TRBV9,NA
CSVVGGTLNEQYF,TGCAGCGTTGTAGGGGGCACCCTCAACGAGCAGTACTTC,TRBD1,TRBJ2-7,TRBV29-1,many
CAIHTGQASPYGYTF,TGTGCCATCCATACGGGCCAGGCAAGTCCTTATGGCTACACCTTC,NA,TRBJ1-2,TRBV10-3,few
CSVEGGAGGSAFF,TGCAGCGTTGAAGGGGGGGCAGGGGGGTCAGCTTTCTTT,TRBD1,TRBJ1-1,TRBV29-1,NA
CSAREPEADTQYF,TGCAGTGCTAGGGAACCGGAAGCAGATACGCAGTATTTT,NA,TRBJ2-3,TRBV20-1,few
CASSLEQEETQYF,TGTGCCAGCAGCTTAGAACAAGAAGAGACCCAGTACTTC,NA,TRBJ2-5,TRBV11-3,NA
CASSLNVRVGGYTF,TGTGCCAGCAGTTTAAACGTCAGGGTCGGTGGCTACACCTTC,NA,TRBJ1-2,TRBV12-3/TRBV12-4,NA
CATSSTGQYNEQFF,TGTGCCACCAGTTCTACGGGACAGTACAATGAGCAGTTCTTC,TRBD1,TRBJ2-1,TRBV24-1,few
CASSVIGSPLHF,TGTGCCAGCAGTGTGATAGGTTCACCCCTCCACTTT,NA,TRBJ1-6,TRBV25-1,few
CASSLGQGTYGYTF,TGTGCCAGCAGCTTGGGACAGGGGACCTATGGCTACACCTTC,TRBD1,TRBJ1-2,TRBV5-1,many
CASSSIYDQPQHF,TGTGCCAGCAGCTCGATCTACGATCAGCCCCAGCATTTT,NA,TRBJ1-5,TRBV7-2,NA
CASSPSVGTQYF,TGTGCCAGCAGCCCTAGCGTGGGGACCCAGTACTTC,NA,TRBJ2-5,TRBV7-2,NA
CASSSTSTPSSYNEQFF,TGTGCCAGCAGCTCAACTTCGACACCGAGCTCCTACAATGAGCAGTTCTTC,NA,TRBJ2-1,TRBV7-2,NA
CSVRSGASTDTQYF,TGCAGCGTTAGGAGCGGAGCTAGCACAGATACGCAGTATTTT,NA,TRBJ2-3,TRBV29-1,few
CSAAYPRRPYYEQYF,TGCAGTGCTGCATATCCTAGACGGCCGTACTACGAGCAGTACTTC,NA,TRBJ2-7,TRBV20-1,NA
CASSLNGPITDTQYF,TGTGCCAGCAGCTTAAACGGTCCGATCACAGATACGCAGTATTTT,NA,TRBJ2-3,TRBV7-2,NA
CSASRGLVNTEAFF,TGCAGTGCCAGCAGGGGGCTGGTGAACACTGAAGCTTTCTTT,TRBD1,TRBJ1-1,TRBV20-1,NA